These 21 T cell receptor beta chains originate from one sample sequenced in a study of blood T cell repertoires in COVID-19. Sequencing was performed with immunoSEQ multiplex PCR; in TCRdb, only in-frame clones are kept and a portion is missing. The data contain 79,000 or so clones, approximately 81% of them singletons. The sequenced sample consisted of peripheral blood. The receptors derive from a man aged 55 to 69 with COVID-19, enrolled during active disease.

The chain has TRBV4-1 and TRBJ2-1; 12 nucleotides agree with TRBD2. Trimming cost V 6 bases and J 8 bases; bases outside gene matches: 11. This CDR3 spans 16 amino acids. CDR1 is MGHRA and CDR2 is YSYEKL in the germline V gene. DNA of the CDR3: TGCGCCAGCAGGCAAATACCGGGACTAGCGGGTCATGAGCAGTTCTTC. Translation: CASRQIPGLAGHEQFF.

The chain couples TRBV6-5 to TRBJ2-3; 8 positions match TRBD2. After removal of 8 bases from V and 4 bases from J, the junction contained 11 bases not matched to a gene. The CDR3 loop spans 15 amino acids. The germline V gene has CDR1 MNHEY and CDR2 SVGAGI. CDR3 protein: CASGRFSGVADTQYF. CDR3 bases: TGTGCCAGCGGTCGCTTTAGCGGGGTGGCAGATACGCAGTATTTT.

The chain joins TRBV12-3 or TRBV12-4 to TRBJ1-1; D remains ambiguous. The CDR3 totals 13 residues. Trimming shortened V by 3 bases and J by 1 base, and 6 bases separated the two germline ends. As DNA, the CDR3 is TGTGCCAGCAGTTTCCGCGCGAACACTGAAGCTTTCTTT. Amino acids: CASSFRANTEAFF.

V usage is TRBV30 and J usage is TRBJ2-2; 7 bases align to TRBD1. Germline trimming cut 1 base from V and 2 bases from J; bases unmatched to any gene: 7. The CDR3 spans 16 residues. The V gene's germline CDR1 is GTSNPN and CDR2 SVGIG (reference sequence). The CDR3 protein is CAWSAQDRDNTGELFF. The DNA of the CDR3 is TGTGCCTGGAGTGCCCAAGACAGGGATAACACCGGGGAGCTGTTTTTT. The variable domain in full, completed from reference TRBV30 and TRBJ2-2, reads SQTIHQWPATLVQPVGSPLSLECTVEGTSNPNLYWYRQAAGRGLQLLFYSVGIGQISSEVPQNLSASRPQDRQFILSSKKLLLSDSGFYLCAWSAQDRDNTGELFFGEGSRLTVL.

The CDR3 sequence is CAWKLGLAGGVQETQYF. The DNA for the CDR3 is TGTGCCTGGAAGTTGGGACTAGCGGGGGGAGTGCAAGAGACCCAGTACTTC. The chain is built from TRBV30 and TRBJ2-5; TRBD2 agrees at 15 bases. The CDR3 covers 17 residues. The V segment lost 4 bases and the J segment 2 bases; nucleotides outside the gene matches: 8. Germline loops: CDR1 GTSNPN, CDR2 SVGIG (reference sequence).

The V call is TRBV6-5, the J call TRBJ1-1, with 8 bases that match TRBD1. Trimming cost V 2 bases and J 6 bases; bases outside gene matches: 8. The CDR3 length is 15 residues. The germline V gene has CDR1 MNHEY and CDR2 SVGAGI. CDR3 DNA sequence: TGTGCCAGCAGTTACAGTGTCCAGGGGGCCTCTGAAGCTTTCTTT. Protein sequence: CASSYSVQGASEAFF.

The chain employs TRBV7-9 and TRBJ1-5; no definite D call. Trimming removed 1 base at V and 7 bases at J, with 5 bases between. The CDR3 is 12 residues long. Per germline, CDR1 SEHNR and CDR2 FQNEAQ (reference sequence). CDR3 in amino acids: CASSLGGQPQHF. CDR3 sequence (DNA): TGTGCCAGCAGCTTAGGAGGGCAGCCCCAGCATTTT.

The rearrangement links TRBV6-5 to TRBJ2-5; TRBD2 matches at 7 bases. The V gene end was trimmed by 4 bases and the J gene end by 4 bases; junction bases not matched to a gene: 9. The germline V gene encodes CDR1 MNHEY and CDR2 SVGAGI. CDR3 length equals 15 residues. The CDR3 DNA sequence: TGTGCCAGCAGTTTGAGGGAGGGGCGGCCAGAGACCCAGTACTTC. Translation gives CASSLREGRPETQYF.

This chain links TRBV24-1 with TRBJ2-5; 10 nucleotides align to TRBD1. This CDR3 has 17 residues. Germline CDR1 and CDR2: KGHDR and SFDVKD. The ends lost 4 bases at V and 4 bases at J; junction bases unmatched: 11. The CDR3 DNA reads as TGTGCCACCAGTGACACAACCGGGACAGGGGTGGTAGAGACCCAGTACTTC. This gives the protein CATSDTTGTGVVETQYF.

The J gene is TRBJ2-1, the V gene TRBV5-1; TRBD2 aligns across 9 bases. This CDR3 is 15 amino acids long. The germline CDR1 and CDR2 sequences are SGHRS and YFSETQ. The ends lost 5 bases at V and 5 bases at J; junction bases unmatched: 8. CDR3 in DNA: TGCGCCAGCAGTTTAGGGCTAGCGGGACACAATGAGCAGTTCTTC. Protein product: CASSLGLAGHNEQFF.

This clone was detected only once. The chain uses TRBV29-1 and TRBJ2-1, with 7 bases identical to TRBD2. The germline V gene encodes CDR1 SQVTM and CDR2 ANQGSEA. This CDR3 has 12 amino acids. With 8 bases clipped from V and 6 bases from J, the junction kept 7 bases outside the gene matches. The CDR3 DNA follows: TGCAGCTCGCGGGAGCCCCCCAATGAGCAGTTCTTC. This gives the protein CSSREPPNEQFF.

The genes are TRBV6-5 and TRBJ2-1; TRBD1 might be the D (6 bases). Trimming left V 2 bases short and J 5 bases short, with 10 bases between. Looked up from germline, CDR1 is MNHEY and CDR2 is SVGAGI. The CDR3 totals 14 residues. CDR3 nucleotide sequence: TGTGCCAGCAGTTACAGGGACAATAACAATGAGCAGTTCTTC. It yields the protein CASSYRDNNNEQFF.

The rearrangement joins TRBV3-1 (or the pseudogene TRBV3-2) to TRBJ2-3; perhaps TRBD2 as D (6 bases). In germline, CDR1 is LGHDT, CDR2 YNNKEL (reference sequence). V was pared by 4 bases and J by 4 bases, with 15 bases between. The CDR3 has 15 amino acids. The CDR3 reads CASSPWGDPPDTQYF. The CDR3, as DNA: TGTGCCAGCAGCCCTTGGGGGGACCCCCCAGATACGCAGTATTTT.

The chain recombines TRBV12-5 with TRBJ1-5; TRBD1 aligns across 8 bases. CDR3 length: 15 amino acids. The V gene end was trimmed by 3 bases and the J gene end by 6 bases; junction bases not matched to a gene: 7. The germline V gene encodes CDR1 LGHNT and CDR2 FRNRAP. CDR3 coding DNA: TGTGCTAGTGGTTTTGGGCAGGGGGCTATTCAGCCCCAGCATTTT. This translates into CASGFGQGAIQPQHF.

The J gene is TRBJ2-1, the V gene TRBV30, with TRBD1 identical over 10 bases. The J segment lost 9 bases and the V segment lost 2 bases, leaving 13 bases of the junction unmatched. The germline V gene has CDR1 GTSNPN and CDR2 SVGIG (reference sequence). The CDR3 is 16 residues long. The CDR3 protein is CAWSYQTGGISREQFF. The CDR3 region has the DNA TGTGCCTGGAGTTACCAGACAGGGGGCATTTCACGTGAGCAGTTCTTC.

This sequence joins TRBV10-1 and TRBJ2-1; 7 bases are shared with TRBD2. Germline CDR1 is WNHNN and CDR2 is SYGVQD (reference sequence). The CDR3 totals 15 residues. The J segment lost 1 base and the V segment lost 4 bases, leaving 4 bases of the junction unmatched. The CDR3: CASSVGGSSYNEQFF. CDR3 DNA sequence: TGCGCCAGCAGTGTGGGCGGGAGTTCCTACAATGAGCAGTTCTTC.

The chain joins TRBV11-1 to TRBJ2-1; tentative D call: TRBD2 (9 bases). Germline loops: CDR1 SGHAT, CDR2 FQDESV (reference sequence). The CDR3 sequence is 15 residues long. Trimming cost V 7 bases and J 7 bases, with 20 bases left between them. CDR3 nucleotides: TGTGCCAGCATCCCAGGGGGCGGGAGGGCAAATGAGCAGTTCTTC. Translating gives CASIPGGGRANEQFF.

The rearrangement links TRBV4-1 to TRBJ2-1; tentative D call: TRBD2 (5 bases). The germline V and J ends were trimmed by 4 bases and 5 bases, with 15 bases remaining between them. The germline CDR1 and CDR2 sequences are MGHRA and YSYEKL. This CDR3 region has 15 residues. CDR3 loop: CASSRGLGRNNEQFF. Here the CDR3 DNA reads TGCGCCAGCAGCCGAGGACTTGGACGAAACAATGAGCAGTTCTTC.

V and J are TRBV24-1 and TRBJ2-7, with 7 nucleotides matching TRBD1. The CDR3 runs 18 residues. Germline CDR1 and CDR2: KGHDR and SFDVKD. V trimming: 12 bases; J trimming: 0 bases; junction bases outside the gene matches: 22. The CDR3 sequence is CAYYPGPPLDRSSYEQYF. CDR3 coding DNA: TGTGCCTACTACCCGGGACCCCCATTGGACAGGAGCTCCTACGAGCAGTACTTC.

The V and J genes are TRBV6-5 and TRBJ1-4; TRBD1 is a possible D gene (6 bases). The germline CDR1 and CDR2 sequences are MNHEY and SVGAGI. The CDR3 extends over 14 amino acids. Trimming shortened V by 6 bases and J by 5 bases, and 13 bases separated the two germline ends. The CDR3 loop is CASRMGGGNEKLFF. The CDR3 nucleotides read TGTGCCAGCAGGATGGGAGGGGGGAATGAAAAACTGTTTTTT.

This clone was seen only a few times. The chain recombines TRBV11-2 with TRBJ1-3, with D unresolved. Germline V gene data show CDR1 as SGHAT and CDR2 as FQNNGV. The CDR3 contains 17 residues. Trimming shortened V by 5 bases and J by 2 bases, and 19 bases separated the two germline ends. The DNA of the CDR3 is TGTGCCAGCAGCCGTAGACCAGGTCTAAGCACTGGAAACACCATATATTTT. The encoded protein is CASSRRPGLSTGNTIYF.